The 18 T cell receptor beta chains presented below share a single source sample, sequenced in a study of early T cells in non-severe SARS-CoV-2 infection. TCRdb re-derived calls from the 5' RACE reads in MiXCR, one entry per CDR3 protein. The sample has roughly 99,000 distinct CDR3 sequences, 8.5% to 14% seen once. Sequencing was performed on whole blood. The receptors here all came from an adult who was a healthcare worker with PCR-confirmed SARS-CoV-2 infection or an uninfected control (not recorded which).

This clonotype was observed many times. This chain uses TRBV7-2 with TRBJ2-3; D is unresolved. Germline-derived CDR1 and CDR2 are SGHTA and FQGNSA. V gave up 5 bases and J gave up 2 bases, with 5 bases separating them. The CDR3 has 12 amino acids. Here the CDR3 DNA reads TGTGCCAGCAGCCAATACACAGATACGCAGTATTTT. As protein: CASSQYTDTQYF.

This clonotype was counted many times. V is TRBV12-3 or TRBV12-4 and J is TRBJ1-2, with D possibly TRBD1 on 6 matching bases. V was pared by 7 bases and J by 5 bases, with 17 bases between. The CDR3 runs to 14 residues. Written as DNA, the CDR3 is TGTGCCAGCAACTTAGGGGGACCCCTATATGGCTACACCTTC. This translates into CASNLGGPLYGYTF.

V usage is TRBV5-5 and J usage is TRBJ2-7; D is possibly TRBD2 (5 bases). The germline V gene has CDR1 SGHKS and CDR2 YYEKEE (reference sequence). The V gene lost 0 bases and the J gene lost 6 bases, with 13 bases spanning the gap. This CDR3 is built from 14 residues. The CDR3, as DNA: TGTGCCAGCAGCTTGGGGACTGGTACTGGCGAGCAGTACTTC. Amino acids: CASSLGTGTGEQYF.

This clonotype appeared many times. This chain links TRBV7-9 with TRBJ2-4; D possibly corresponds to TRBD2 (5 bases). The CDR3 runs to 16 residues. V was shortened by 2 bases and J by 7 bases, with 18 bases between the two germline ends. Germline V gives CDR1 SEHNR, CDR2 FQNEAQ (reference sequence). This chain's CDR3 is CASSLRSGGQGNIQYF. The CDR3 DNA sequence: TGTGCCAGCAGCTTAAGAAGTGGAGGTCAAGGGAACATTCAGTACTTC.

This clonotype was picked up many times. The chain employs TRBV28 and TRBJ2-7; 9 bases line up with TRBD1. CDR1 and CDR2 from the germline V gene are MDHEN and SYDVKM. The CDR3 has 13 residues. The V and J ends lost 8 bases and 6 bases, in that order; junction bases with no gene match: 8. CDR3 bases: TGTGCCAGCCAGGGACAGGGTACTAGCGAGCAGTACTTC. This encodes CASQGQGTSEQYF.

The chain has TRBV20-1 and TRBJ2-4; 13 bases agree with TRBD2. The CDR3 sequence is 17 residues long. Germline V gives CDR1 DFQATT, CDR2 SNEGSKA (reference sequence). J was trimmed by 7 bases and V by 0 bases; bases with no gene match: 9. The CDR3 DNA reads as TGCAGTGCTAGAGACGGACTAGCGGGAGTCCTGAGGAACATTCAGTACTTC. The encoded protein is CSARDGLAGVLRNIQYF.

The J gene is TRBJ2-5, the V gene TRBV6-5; the D is unclear. CDR1 and CDR2 (germline): MNHEY, SVGAGI. This CDR3 is built from 14 residues. Trimming pared 0 bases from V and 1 base from J, leaving 6 bases between. CDR3: CASSYSRSQETQYF. CDR3 coding DNA: TGTGCCAGCAGTTACTCCCGCTCCCAAGAGACCCAGTACTTC.

The CDR3 region is CASTEGGRAYEQYF. The CDR3 DNA is TGTGCCAGCACCGAGGGGGGGAGGGCCTACGAGCAGTACTTC. V gene TRBV2 combines with J gene TRBJ2-7; tentatively, D is TRBD2 (7 bases). Germline V gene sequence: CDR1 SNHLY, CDR2 FYNNEI. The CDR3 consists of 14 residues. V was shortened by 7 bases and J by 2 bases, with 15 bases between the two germline ends.

The sample holds many counts of this clonotype. The CDR3 DNA is TGTGCCGGAAAGAGGGGGCTAGCGAATGATGAGCAGTTCTTC. Translated, it gives CAGKRGLANDEQFF. This chain connects TRBV2 to TRBJ2-1; tentatively, D is TRBD1 (7 bases). The CDR3 contains 14 residues. CDR1 SNHLY and CDR2 FYNNEI come from the germline V gene. V gave up 11 bases and J gave up 8 bases, with 22 bases separating them.

In its sample, this clonotype was seen many times. The chain links TRBV20-1 to TRBJ1-3; D uncertain. There are 14 residues in the CDR3. Germline V lookup: CDR1 DFQATT, CDR2 SNEGSKA (reference sequence). V lost 5 bases, J lost 2 bases, and 13 bases lay in between. CDR3 sequence reads: CSAAVRHAGNTIYF. The CDR3 coding sequence is TGCAGTGCTGCGGTTAGACACGCTGGAAACACCATATATTTT.

This clonotype was counted ten times or more. This rearrangement joins TRBV11-3 to TRBJ2-2, with a possible D match to TRBD2 (5 bases). Per germline, CDR1 SGHNT and CDR2 YENEEA. The CDR3 totals 19 residues. Deletions cut 4 bases from V and 0 bases from J, with 21 bases between. CDR3 residues: CASSYGIGFMGSNTGELFF. Written as DNA, the CDR3 is TGTGCCAGCAGCTACGGGATTGGTTTTATGGGTTCGAACACCGGGGAGCTGTTTTTT.

In its sample, this clonotype was seen many times. The V and J genes are TRBV28 and TRBJ2-7; D might be TRBD1 (6 bases). The CDR3 loop spans 14 amino acids. CDR1 and CDR2 (germline): MDHEN, SYDVKM. Trimming removed 6 bases at V and 0 bases at J, with 12 bases between. CDR3 residues: CASRLKGDSYEQYF. CDR3 DNA sequence: TGTGCCAGCAGACTGAAGGGGGACTCCTACGAGCAGTACTTC.

The table lists this clonotype with many counts. V usage is TRBV19 and J usage is TRBJ2-5; perhaps TRBD2 as D (5 bases). The CDR3 spans 13 residues. Germline V gene lookup returns CDR1 LNHDA and CDR2 SQIVND (reference sequence). The V end was cut by 4 bases, the J end by 2 bases, with 8 bases between. The CDR3 sequence: CASSSERQETQYF. The CDR3 DNA reads TGTGCCAGTAGTAGCGAGCGGCAAGAGACCCAGTACTTC.

The table lists this clonotype with a few counts. This rearrangement joins TRBV9 to TRBJ1-2; 7 bases are a match to TRBD1. V trimming: 0 bases; J trimming: 8 bases; junction bases outside the gene matches: 10. Germline V gives CDR1 SGDLS, CDR2 YYNGEE. The CDR3 is made up of 15 amino acids. CDR3 sequence: CASSVASTGKNGYTF. The CDR3 DNA is TGTGCCAGCAGCGTAGCCTCGACAGGGAAAAACGGCTACACCTTC.

Many counts were recorded for this clonotype. The genes are TRBV29-1 and TRBJ2-1; D is possibly TRBD2 (6 bases). This CDR3 region has 14 residues. Trimming removed 5 bases from V and 3 bases from J, with 14 bases in between. Germline loops: CDR1 SQVTM, CDR2 ANQGSEA. CDR3 residues: CSVNSGDDYNEQFF. The CDR3 DNA follows: TGCAGCGTTAATTCGGGGGATGACTACAATGAGCAGTTCTTC.

This clonotype was seen many times. The gene calls are TRBV5-6 and TRBJ2-4, with TRBD2 matching over 8 bases. The length of the CDR3 is 15 residues. The germline V gene encodes CDR1 SGHDT and CDR2 YYEEEE. Losses at the gene ends were 4 bases for V and 2 bases for J; bases not matched to a gene: 5. CDR3 DNA sequence: TGTGCCAGCAGCCCGGGAGGGAGCACCAAAAACATTCAGTACTTC. This encodes CASSPGGSTKNIQYF.

This chain links TRBV5-8 with TRBJ2-6; possible D gene TRBD1, 6 bases. Germline V gives CDR1 SGHTS, CDR2 YDEGEE. V lost 4 bases, J lost 4 bases, and 24 bases lay in between. The CDR3 contains 19 residues. CDR3 in DNA: TGTGCCAGCAGCCAAATGAAAGCCTCAGGGGCTACCGGGGCCAACGTCCTGACTTTC. Its translation is CASSQMKASGATGANVLTF.

In this sample, this clonotype turned up many times. The chain is built from TRBV9 and TRBJ1-3; perhaps TRBD1 as D (6 bases). CDR3 size: 14 residues. V was cut by 3 bases and J by 2 bases, with 9 bases left in between. CDR1 is SGDLS and CDR2 is YYNGEE in the germline V gene. The CDR3 coding sequence is TGTGCCAGCAGCGAAAGGGGGACTGGAAACACCATATATTTT. This codes for CASSERGTGNTIYF.